This T cell receptor beta chain was observed in a study of T-cell reconstitution after alpha-beta-depleted transplantation in children listed by TCRdb under 2016. Looking at the study overall: T-cell immune reconstitution after TCRalphabeta/CD19-depleted allogeneic hematopoietic cell transplantation in children was quantitatively tracked in the study by means of TCR repertoire profiling.

This clonotype was seen many times. Which antigen it targets is not known. No much larger clone exists at a distance of one base, and base qualities are not known. The treatment or condition label here, explained by the study, means: allogeneic hematopoietic cell transplantation with graft depleted of TCRalphabeta T cells and CD19 B cells. Transplant recipients were children who received TCRalphabeta/CD19-depleted allogeneic hematopoietic cell grafts. What the research found in general, with its limitations: The apparently early alphabetaT-cell count recovery about two months after transplant was reportedly dependent on only several hundred rapidly expanded clones derived from non-depleted graft cells. The frequencies of hyperexpanded clones fell over the following months, and after one year, T-cell counts and TCRbeta diversity were mostly attributed to newly produced T cells. The high TCRbeta diversity at day 60 in some patients was ascribed to recipient T cells and intrathymic progenitors that had survived conditioning.

To prepare the library, PCR was applied. TCRdb lists the instrument as Illumina HiSeq 2500. TCR library preparation used molecular barcoding, with unique molecular identifiers applied to normalize quantification of the TCRbeta repertoire. TCRdb reanalyzed the raw reads on its own, using fastp at Q25 for trimming and MiXCR for clone calling, and kept in-frame beta chains. Entries are consolidated by CDR3 protein sequence, retaining the most common genes and DNA. The sample table shows about 120,000 distinct CDR3 sequences, and more than 20% are seen once. The ten biggest clones cover roughly 10% of the sample. From cysteine to phenylalanine, the CDR3 is 13 amino acids long. Here the CDR3 DNA is all that survives: 39 bases in frame from base 1. The junction shows trimming of 3 bases on V and 1 base on J, plus 6 bases between the germline ends. The germline V gene sets CDR1 to KGHSH and CDR2 to LQKENI.

Specimen: PBMCs, mostly from graft donor cells, collected 180 days after TCRalphabeta/CD19-depleted stem cell transplant. The chain is encoded by TRBV18 joined to TRBJ1-1; the D gene is not confidently resolved. This receptor was taken from a male patient between 2 and 15 years old who had a stem cell transplant for chronic granulomatous disease, so the T cells may come from the graft donor. The CDR3 corresponds to CASSPLENTEAFF. The DNA sequence is given as TGTGCCAGCTCACCCTTGGAGAACACTGAAGCTTTCTTT.